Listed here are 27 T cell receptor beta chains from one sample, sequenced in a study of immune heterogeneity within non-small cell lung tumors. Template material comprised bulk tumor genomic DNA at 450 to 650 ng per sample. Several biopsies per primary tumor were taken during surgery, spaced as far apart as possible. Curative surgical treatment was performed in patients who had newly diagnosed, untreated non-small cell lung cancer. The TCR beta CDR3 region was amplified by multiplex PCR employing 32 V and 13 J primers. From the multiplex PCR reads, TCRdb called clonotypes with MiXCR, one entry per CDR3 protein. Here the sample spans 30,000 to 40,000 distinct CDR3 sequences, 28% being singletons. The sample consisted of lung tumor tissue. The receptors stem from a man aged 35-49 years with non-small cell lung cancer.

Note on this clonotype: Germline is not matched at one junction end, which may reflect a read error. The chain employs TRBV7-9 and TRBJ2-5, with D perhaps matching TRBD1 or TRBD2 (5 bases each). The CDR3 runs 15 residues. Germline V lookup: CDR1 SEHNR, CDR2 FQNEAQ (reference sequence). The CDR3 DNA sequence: TGTGCCAGCAGCCCCGGTCCCGGGGCAAGAGAGTCCCAGTACTTC. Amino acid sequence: CASSPGPGARESQYF.

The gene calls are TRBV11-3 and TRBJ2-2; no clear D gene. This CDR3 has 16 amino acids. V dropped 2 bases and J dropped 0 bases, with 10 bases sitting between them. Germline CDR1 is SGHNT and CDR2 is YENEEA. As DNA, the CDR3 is TGTGCCAGCAGCTTATGGTTGGAGTCGAACACCGGGGAGCTGTTTTTT. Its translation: CASSLWLESNTGELFF.

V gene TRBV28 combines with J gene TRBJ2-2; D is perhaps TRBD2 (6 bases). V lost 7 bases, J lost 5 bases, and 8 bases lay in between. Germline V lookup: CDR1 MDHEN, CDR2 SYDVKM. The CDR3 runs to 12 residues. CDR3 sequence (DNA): TGTGCCAGCATTGGGGGGACCGGGGAGCTGTTTTTT. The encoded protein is CASIGGTGELFF.

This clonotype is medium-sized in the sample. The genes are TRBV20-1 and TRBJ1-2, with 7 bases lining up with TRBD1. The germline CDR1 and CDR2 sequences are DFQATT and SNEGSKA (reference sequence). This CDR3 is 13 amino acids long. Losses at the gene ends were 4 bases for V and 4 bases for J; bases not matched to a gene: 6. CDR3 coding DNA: TGCAGTGCTACCGGGACAGAGGCCTATGGCTACACCTTC. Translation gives CSATGTEAYGYTF.

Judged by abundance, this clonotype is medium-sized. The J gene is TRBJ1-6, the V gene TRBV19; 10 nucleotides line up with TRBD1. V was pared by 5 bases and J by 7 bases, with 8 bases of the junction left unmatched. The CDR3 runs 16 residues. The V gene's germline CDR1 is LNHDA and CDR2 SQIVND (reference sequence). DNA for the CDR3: TGTGCCAGTAGTCCTCTCGGACAGGGGGAAAATTCACCCCTCCACTTT. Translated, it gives CASSPLGQGENSPLHF. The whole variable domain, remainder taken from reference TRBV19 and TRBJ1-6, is DGGITQSPKYLFRKEGQNVTLSCEQNLNHDAMYWYRQDPGQGLRLIYYSQIVNDFQKGDIAEGYSVSREKKESFPLTVTSAQKNPTAFYLCASSPLGQGENSPLHFGNGTRLTVT.

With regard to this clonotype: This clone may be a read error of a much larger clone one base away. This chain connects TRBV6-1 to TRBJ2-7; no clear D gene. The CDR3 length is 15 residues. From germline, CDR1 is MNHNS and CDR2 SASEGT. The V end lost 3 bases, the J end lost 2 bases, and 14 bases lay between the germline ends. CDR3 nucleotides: TGTGCCAGCAGTGAGGTTTGGCTAAGCCCCTACGAGCAGTACTTC. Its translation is CASSEVWLSPYEQYF.

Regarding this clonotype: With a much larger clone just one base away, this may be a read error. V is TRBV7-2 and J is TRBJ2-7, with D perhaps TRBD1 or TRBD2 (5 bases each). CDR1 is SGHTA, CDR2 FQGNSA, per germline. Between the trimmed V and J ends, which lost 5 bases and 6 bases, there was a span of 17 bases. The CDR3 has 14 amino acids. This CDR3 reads CASSPHGGKVEQYF. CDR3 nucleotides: TGTGCCAGCAGCCCTCATGGGGGAAAGGTCGAGCAGTACTTC.

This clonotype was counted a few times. CDR3 in amino acids: CASSYGQGIANYGYTF. In DNA form, the CDR3 reads TGTGCCAGCAGCTACGGACAGGGCATAGCTAACTATGGCTACACCTTC. The chain links TRBV12-3 or TRBV12-4 to TRBJ1-2; 8 bases fit TRBD1. The length of the CDR3 is 16 residues. Unmatched junction bases numbered 9, after V lost 6 bases and J lost 0 bases.

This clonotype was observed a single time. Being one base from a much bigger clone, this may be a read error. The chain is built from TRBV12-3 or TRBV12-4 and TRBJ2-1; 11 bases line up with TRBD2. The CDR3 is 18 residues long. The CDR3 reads CASSLVGLAALGYNEEFF. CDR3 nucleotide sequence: TGTGCCAGCAGTTTAGTGGGACTAGCGGCCTTAGGGTACAATGAGGAGTTCTTC.

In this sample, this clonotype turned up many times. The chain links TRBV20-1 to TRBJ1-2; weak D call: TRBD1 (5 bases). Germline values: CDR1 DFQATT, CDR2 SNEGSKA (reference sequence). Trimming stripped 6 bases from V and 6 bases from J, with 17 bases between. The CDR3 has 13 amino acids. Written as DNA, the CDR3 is TGCAGTGCGGCGAAGGGGCGATTGGATGGCTACACCTTC. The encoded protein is CSAAKGRLDGYTF.

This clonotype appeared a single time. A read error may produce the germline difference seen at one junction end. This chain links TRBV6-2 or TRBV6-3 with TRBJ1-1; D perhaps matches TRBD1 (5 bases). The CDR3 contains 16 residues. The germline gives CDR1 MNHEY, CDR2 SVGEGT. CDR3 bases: TGTGCCAGCAACTCGCTCTGGGGGGAAGAGAGCACTGAAGCTTTGTTT. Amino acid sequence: CASNSLWGEESTEALF.

The CDR3 is CATRKGAREEETQYF. CDR3 nucleotides: TGTGCCACCAGGAAAGGAGCACGGGAGGAAGAGACCCAGTACTTC. The gene calls are TRBV24-1 and TRBJ2-5, with TRBD2 identical over 7 bases. Germline CDR1 KGHDR, CDR2 SFDVKD. The CDR3 spans 15 residues. The V segment lost 7 bases and the J segment 3 bases; nucleotides outside the gene matches: 10.

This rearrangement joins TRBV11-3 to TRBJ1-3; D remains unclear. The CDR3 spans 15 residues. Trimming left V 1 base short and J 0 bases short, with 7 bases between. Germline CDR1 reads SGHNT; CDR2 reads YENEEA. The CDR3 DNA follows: TGTGCCAGCAGCTTAGGATCAGTCTCTGGAAACACCATATATTTT. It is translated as CASSLGSVSGNTIYF.

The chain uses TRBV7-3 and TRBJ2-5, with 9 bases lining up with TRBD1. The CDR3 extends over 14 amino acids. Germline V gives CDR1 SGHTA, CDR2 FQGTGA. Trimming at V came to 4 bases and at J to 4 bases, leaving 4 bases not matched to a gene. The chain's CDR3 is CASSSGTGTETQYF. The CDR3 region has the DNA TGTGCCAGCAGCTCTGGGACAGGGACAGAGACCCAGTACTTC.

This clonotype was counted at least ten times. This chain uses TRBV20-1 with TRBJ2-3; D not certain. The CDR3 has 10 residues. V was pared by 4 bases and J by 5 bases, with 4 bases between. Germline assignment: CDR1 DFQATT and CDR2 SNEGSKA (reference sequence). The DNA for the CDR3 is TGCAGTGCTACCCGAGATACGCAGTATTTT. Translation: CSATRDTQYF.

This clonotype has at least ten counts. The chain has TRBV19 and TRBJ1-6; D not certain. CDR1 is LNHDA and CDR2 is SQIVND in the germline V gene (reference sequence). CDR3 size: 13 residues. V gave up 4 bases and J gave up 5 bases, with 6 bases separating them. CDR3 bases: TGTGCCAGTAGTAGGGATCATAATTCACCCCTCCACTTT. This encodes CASSRDHNSPLHF.

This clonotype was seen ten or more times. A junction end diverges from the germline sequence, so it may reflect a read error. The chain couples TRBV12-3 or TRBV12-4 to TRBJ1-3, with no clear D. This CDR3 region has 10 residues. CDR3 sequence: CASSYTTANF. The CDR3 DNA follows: TGTGCCAGCAGTTACACCACGGCCAATTTT.

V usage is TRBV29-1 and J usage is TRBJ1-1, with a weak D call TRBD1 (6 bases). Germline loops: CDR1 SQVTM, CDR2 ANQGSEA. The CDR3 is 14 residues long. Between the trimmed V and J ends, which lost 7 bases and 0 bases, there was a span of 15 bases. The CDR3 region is CSAKWTVLNTEAFF. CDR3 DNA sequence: TGCAGCGCCAAATGGACAGTTTTGAACACTGAAGCTTTCTTT.

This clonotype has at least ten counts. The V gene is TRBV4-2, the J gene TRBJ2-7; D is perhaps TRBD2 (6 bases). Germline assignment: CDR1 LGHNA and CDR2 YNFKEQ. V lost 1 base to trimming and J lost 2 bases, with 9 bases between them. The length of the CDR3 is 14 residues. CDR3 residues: CASSQGRGAYEQYF. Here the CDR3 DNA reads TGTGCCAGCAGCCAAGGGAGGGGTGCCTACGAGCAGTACTTC.

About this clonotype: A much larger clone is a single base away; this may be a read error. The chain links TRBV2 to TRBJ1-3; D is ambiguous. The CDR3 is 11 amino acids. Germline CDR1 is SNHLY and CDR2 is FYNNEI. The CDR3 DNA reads TGTTCCAGCAGTGAAGCAAACACCATATATTTT. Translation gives CSSSEANTIYF. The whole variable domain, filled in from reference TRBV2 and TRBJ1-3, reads EPEVTQTPSHQVTQMGQEVILRCVPISNHLYFYWYRQILGQKVEFLVSFYNNEISEKSEIFDDQFSVERPDGSNFTLKIRSTKLEDSAMYFCSSSEANTIYFGEGSWLTVV.

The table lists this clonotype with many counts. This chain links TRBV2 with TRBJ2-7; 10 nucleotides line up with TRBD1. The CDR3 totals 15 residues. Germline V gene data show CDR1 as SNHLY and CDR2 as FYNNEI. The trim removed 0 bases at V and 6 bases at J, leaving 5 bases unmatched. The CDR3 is CASSEADRGEGEQYF. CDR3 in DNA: TGTGCCAGCAGTGAAGCGGACAGGGGGGAAGGCGAGCAGTACTTC.

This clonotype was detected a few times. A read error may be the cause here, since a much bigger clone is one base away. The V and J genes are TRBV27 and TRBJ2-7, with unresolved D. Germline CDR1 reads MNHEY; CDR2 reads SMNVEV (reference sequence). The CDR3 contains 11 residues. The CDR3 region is CVSRAGYEQYF. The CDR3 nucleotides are TGTGTCAGCAGAGCTGGCTACGAGCAGTACTTC.

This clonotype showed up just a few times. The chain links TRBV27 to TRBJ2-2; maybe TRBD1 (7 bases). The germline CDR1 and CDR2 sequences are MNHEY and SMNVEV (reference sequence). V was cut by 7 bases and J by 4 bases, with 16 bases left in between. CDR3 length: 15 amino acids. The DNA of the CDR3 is TGTGCCAGCATGGTACAGGGGAGGATCACCGGGGAGCTGTTTTTT. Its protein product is CASMVQGRITGELFF.

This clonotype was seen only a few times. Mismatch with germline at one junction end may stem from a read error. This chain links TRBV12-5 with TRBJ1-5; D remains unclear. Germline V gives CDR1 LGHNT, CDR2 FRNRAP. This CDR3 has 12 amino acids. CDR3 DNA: TGTGCTAGTGGTTTCCTTTATCAGGCCCAGCATTTT. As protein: CASGFLYQAQHF.

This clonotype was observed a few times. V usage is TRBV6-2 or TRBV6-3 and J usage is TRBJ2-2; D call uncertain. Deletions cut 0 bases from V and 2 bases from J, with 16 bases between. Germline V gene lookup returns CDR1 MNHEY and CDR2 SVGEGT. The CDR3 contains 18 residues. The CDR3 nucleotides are TGTGCCAGCAGTTACTCGGCTAGAGGTAGCTTTAACACCGGGGAGCTGTTTTTT. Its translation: CASSYSARGSFNTGELFF.

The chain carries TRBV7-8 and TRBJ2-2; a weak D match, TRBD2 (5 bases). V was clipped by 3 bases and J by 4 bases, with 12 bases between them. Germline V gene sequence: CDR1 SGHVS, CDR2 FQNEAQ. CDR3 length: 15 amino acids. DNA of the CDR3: TGTGCCAGCAGCTTGGGTATAGGACTCACCGGGGAGCTGTTTTTT. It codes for CASSLGIGLTGELFF.

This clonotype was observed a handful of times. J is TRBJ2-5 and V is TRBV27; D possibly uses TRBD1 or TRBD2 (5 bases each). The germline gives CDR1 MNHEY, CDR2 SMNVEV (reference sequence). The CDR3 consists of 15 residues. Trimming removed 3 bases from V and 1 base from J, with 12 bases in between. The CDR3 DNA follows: TGTGCCAGCAGTTTGTACCGGGGCAGCCAAGAGACCCAGTACTTC. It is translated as CASSLYRGSQETQYF.